This TCR beta chain was sequenced for a study of Graves' ophthalmopathy and Graves' hyperthyroidism. Study-wide results and limits: Progression of ophthalmopathy was predicted by the model with 60% to 71% sensitivity and around 72% specificity.

Notes on this clonotype: Its antigen is unidentified.

Amplification of TCR beta CDR3 regions used RNA transcripts. Investigators did first-round RT-PCR with HTBI primers, then second-round multiplex PCR. TCRdb ran MiXCR on the multiplex PCR reads and lists one entry per CDR3 protein. The sample contains some 1.1 million distinct CDR3 sequences, 35% to 40% of which appear only once. This receptor was obtained from an adult man with Graves' hyperthyroidism. Specimen: peripheral blood or thyroid tissue (not recorded which).

This CDR3 reads CASSLTPWDGLQHF. The CDR3 nucleotides read TGTGCCAGCAGCTTAACCCCCTGGGATGGACTCCAGCATTTT. This rearrangement joins TRBV11-2 to TRBJ1-5, with D unclear. Germline loops: CDR1 SGHAT, CDR2 FQNNGV. Trimming pared 2 bases from V and 12 bases from J, leaving 17 bases between. The CDR3 sequence is 14 residues long.